The clone carrying this T cell receptor beta chain was seen more than once but under ten times. J lost 6 bases, V lost 0 bases, and 6 bases had no gene match. Germline lookup yields CDR1 SGHRS and CDR2 YFSETQ. The CDR3 has 16 residues. The data originate from a study of T-cell reconstitution after alpha-beta-depleted transplantation in children. Unique molecular identifiers were incorporated during preparation of the TCRbeta library. TCRdb reprocessed the PCR reads with MiXCR, giving one entry per CDR3 protein. This table has roughly 300,000 distinct CDR3 sequences, approximately 9.6% appearing once. This receptor was obtained from a human donor who donated a stem cell graft to a child with SCID. Sample: PBMCs from the stem cell graft donor, taken from the stem cell graft. This chain uses TRBV5-1 with TRBJ2-1; 10 bases map to TRBD1. CDR3 loop: CASSLAFGTGVNEQFF. The DNA for the CDR3 is TGCGCCAGCAGCTTGGCCTTTGGGACAGGGGTCAATGAGCAGTTCTTC.